This T cell receptor (beta chain) was sequenced in a study of cytomegalovirus exposure and HLA in healthy donors. Study-wide points: Under in vitro conditions, three CMV-associated chains were confirmed as specific for CMV antigens. There were some public TCRs occurring in many donors, but most TCR sequences were rare.

The CDR3 length is 16 residues. J lost 0 bases, V lost 7 bases, and 9 bases had no gene match. Germline CDR1 and CDR2: WNHNN and SYGVQD (reference sequence). As for this clone: Its antigen is not identified.

TCRdb's copy holds only in-frame clones and misses some; the assay was immunoSEQ multiplex PCR. The sample shows some 73,000 clones, 80% to 90% of them seen only once. The sequence was obtained from a woman aged 18-35 years in good health and CMV-seropositive. The sample comprised PBMCs. The V gene is TRBV10-1, the J gene TRBJ1-2; 9 bases map to TRBD1. DNA for the CDR3: TGCGCCAGCATCACCGGGACAGGGTCCACTAACTATGGCTACACCTTC. It translates to CASITGTGSTNYGYTF.